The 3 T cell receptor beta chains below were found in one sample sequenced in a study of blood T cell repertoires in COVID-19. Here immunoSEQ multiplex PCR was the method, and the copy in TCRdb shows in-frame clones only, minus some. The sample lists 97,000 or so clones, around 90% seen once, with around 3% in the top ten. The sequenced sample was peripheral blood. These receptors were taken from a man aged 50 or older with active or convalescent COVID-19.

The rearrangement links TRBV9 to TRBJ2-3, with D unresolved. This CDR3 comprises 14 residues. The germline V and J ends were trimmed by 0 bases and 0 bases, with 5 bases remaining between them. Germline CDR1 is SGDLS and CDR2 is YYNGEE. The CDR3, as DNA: TGTGCCAGCAGCGTAGCTCGGAGCACAGATACGCAGTATTTT. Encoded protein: CASSVARSTDTQYF.

The CDR3 protein is CASMGEVQGLYGYTF. The CDR3 nucleotides are TGTGCCAGCATGGGTGAGGTGCAGGGACTTTATGGCTACACCTTC. The rearrangement joins TRBV28 to TRBJ1-2; a weak D match, TRBD1 (5 bases). Germline assignment: CDR1 MDHEN and CDR2 SYDVKM. V was clipped by 7 bases and J by 5 bases, with 20 bases between them. This CDR3 spans 15 amino acids.

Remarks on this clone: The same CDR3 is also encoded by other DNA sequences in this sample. CDR3 residues: CASSLGYSNQPQHF. The DNA for the CDR3 is TGTGCCAGCAGCTTAGGTTATAGCAATCAGCCCCAGCATTTT. V is TRBV7-9 and J is TRBJ1-5; no clear D gene. V was cut by 1 base and J by 0 bases, with 4 bases left in between. Germline V gene data show CDR1 as SEHNR and CDR2 as FQNEAQ (reference sequence). The CDR3 is made up of 14 amino acids.